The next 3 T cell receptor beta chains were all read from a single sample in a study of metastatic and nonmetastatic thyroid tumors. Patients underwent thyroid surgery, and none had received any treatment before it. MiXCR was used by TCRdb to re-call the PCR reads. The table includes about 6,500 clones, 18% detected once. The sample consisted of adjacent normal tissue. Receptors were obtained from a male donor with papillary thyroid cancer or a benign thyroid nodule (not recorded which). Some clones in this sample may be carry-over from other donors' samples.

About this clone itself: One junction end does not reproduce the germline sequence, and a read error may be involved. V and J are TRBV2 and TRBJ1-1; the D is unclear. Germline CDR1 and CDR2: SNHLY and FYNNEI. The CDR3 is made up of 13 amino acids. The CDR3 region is CASNEEMNTEAFF. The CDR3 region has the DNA TGTGCCAGCAATGAAGAGATGAACACTGAAGCTTTCTTT.

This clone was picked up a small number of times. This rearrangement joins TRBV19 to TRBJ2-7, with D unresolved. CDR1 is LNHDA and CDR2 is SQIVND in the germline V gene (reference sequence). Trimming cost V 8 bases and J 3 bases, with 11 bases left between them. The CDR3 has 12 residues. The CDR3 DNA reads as TGTGCCAGTTCTTCAGTAAACTACGAGCAGTACTTC. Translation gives CASSSVNYEQYF.

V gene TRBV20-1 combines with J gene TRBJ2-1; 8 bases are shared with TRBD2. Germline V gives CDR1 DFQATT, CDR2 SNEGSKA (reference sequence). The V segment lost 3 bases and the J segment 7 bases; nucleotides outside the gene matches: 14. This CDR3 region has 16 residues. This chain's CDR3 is CSASGRYRTSRNEQFF. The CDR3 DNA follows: TGCAGTGCTAGTGGCCGCTATAGGACTAGCAGGAATGAGCAGTTCTTC.